The 26 T cell receptor beta chains below come from one sample, sequenced in a study of human T cells and chemical hapten exposure. MiXCR, applied by TCRdb to the RACE reads, yields one record per CDR3 protein. This table has under 300,000 distinct CDR3 sequences, approximately 7.5% appearing once. Described time point: pre-sensitization, week 0. Treatment noted: therapeutic diphenylcyclopropenone sensitization with weekly scalp DPC. The source was whole blood, collected in connection with sensitization to the hapten diphenylcyclopropenone (DPC). All receptors come from a man younger than 35 with alopecia areata. Some clones in this sample may be carry-over from other donors' samples.

The chain recombines TRBV28 with TRBJ2-5; unclear D gene. With 4 bases removed from V and 9 bases from J, the gap between germline ends came to 15 bases. This CDR3 comprises 13 residues. Germline V gene lookup returns CDR1 MDHEN and CDR2 SYDVKM. In nucleotides, the CDR3 is TGTGCCAGCAGTTCTCCGGCCCCAATGGCCCAGTACTTC. It specifies CASSSPAPMAQYF.

This chain links TRBV6-5 with TRBJ2-6; D is ambiguous. This CDR3 is 18 amino acids long. Per germline, CDR1 MNHEY and CDR2 SVGAGI. V lost 2 bases and J lost 4, with 18 bases in between. The chain's CDR3 is CASSYELPGTPGANVLTF. CDR3 in DNA: TGTGCCAGCAGTTACGAGTTACCGGGTACCCCAGGGGCCAACGTCCTGACTTTC.

Many counts were recorded for this clonotype. The gene calls are TRBV29-1 and TRBJ2-1; D is possibly TRBD1 (7 bases). The V end lost 8 bases, the J end lost 2 bases, and 16 bases lay between the germline ends. Germline V lookup: CDR1 SQVTM, CDR2 ANQGSEA. This CDR3 has 14 amino acids. CDR3 loop: CSTIRGDTYNEQFF. The CDR3, as DNA: TGCAGCACTATCAGGGGGGACACCTACAATGAGCAGTTCTTC.

Ten or more counts support this clonotype. J is TRBJ1-6 and V is TRBV20-1; D uncertain. V shed 4 bases and J shed 8 bases, with 18 bases lying between them. The CDR3 has 15 residues. Germline lookup yields CDR1 DFQATT and CDR2 SNEGSKA (reference sequence). CDR3 protein: CSAIWGGRADSPLHF. In nucleotides, the CDR3 is TGCAGTGCTATATGGGGAGGGAGGGCAGATTCACCCCTCCACTTT.

V is TRBV29-1 and J is TRBJ2-2; D not certain. V was pared by 4 bases and J by 2 bases, with 8 bases between. Germline-derived CDR1 and CDR2 are SQVTM and ANQGSEA. This CDR3 region has 13 residues. CDR3 loop: CSVGPQNTGELFF. The CDR3 coding sequence is TGCAGCGTTGGGCCCCAAAACACCGGGGAGCTGTTTTTT.

The V gene is TRBV7-9, the J gene TRBJ2-7, with 8 nucleotides matching TRBD1. V was pared by 8 bases and J by 2 bases, with 2 bases of the junction left unmatched. The CDR3 length is 12 residues. The germline V gene encodes CDR1 SEHNR and CDR2 FQNEAQ (reference sequence). The CDR3 sequence is CASGRGPYEQYF. CDR3 DNA sequence: TGTGCCAGCGGCAGGGGGCCCTACGAGCAGTACTTC. Combining the CDR3 with reference TRBV7-9 and TRBJ2-7 gives the whole variable domain DTGVSQNPRHKITKRGQNVTFRCDPISEHNRLYWYRQTLGQGPEFLTYFQNEAQLEKSRLLSDRFSAERPKGSFSTLEIQRTEQGDSAMYLCASGRGPYEQYFGPGTRLTVT.

This clonotype has ten or more counts. The chain is built from TRBV7-9 and TRBJ1-1; no definite D call. V lost 1 base and J lost 0, with 6 bases in between. Per the germline V gene, CDR1 is SEHNR and CDR2 is FQNEAQ (reference sequence). This CDR3 is built from 14 residues. The CDR3 loop reads CASSLVDLNTEAFF. For the CDR3, the DNA is TGTGCCAGCAGCTTAGTAGACTTGAACACTGAAGCTTTCTTT.

V usage is TRBV3-1 and J usage is TRBJ2-1, with TRBD1 as a possible D gene (6 bases). The CDR3 totals 14 residues. The V end was cut by 3 bases, the J end by 5 bases, with 11 bases between. Germline V lookup: CDR1 LGHDT, CDR2 YNNKEL (reference sequence). The CDR3 DNA follows: TGTGCCAGCAGCCAGGGGGCCGAGGACAATGAGCAGTTCTTC. It translates to CASSQGAEDNEQFF.

This clonotype was counted between two and nine times. The chain uses TRBV12-3 or TRBV12-4 and TRBJ2-7; 7 bases line up with TRBD1. The CDR3 loop spans 17 amino acids. Trimming took 3 bases from V and 2 from J; bases not matched to a gene: 13. DNA for the CDR3: TGTGCCAGCAGTTTCCTACCAACAGGGGAAGGAGCCTACGAGCAGTACTTC. Its translation is CASSFLPTGEGAYEQYF.

Only a few counts were recorded for this clonotype. The chain carries TRBV5-1 and TRBJ2-3, with 8 bases aligning to TRBD2. The CDR3 extends over 15 amino acids. The germline CDR1 and CDR2 sequences are SGHRS and YFSETQ. The junction had 3 bases not matched to a gene; V was cut back by 0 bases and J by 3 bases. Written as DNA, the CDR3 is TGCGCCAGCAGCTTGGAGGGACTAGGTACAGATACGCAGTATTTT. Translating it yields CASSLEGLGTDTQYF.

At least ten counts were recorded for this clonotype. This chain uses TRBV11-2 with TRBJ1-3; weak D call: TRBD1 (5 bases). V was cut by 5 bases and J by 2 bases, with 13 bases left in between. The germline V gene has CDR1 SGHAT and CDR2 FQNNGV. This CDR3 spans 15 amino acids. The CDR3 DNA is TGTGCCAGCAGCCCGACAGTGATAACTGGAAACACCATATATTTT. Translation: CASSPTVITGNTIYF.

The V call is TRBV7-8, the J call TRBJ2-1; 12 nucleotides match TRBD2. V shed 5 bases and J 6 bases; nucleotides not matched to a gene: 8. CDR1 and CDR2 (germline): SGHVS, FQNEAQ. The CDR3 has 16 amino acids. The chain's CDR3 is CASSILTSGGTNEQFF. Here the CDR3 DNA reads TGTGCCAGCAGCATCCTAACTAGCGGGGGGACCAATGAGCAGTTCTTC.

This clonotype was detected ten times or more. The rearrangement uses TRBV5-1 and TRBJ1-4; weak D call: TRBD1 (5 bases). V was pared by 0 bases and J by 2 bases, with 11 bases between. The germline CDR1 and CDR2 sequences are SGHRS and YFSETQ. CDR3 length: 16 residues. CDR3 in amino acids: CASSLEIRQTNEKLFF. The CDR3 nucleotides are TGCGCCAGCAGCTTGGAAATCCGACAGACTAATGAAAAACTGTTTTTT.

The chain joins TRBV5-5 to TRBJ2-3; 10 nucleotides match TRBD1. The junction had 5 bases not matched to a gene; V was cut back by 2 bases and J by 2 bases. Germline V gives CDR1 SGHKS, CDR2 YYEKEE (reference sequence). The CDR3 spans 16 residues. CDR3 DNA: TGTGCCAGCAGCTTTACCGGGACAGGGGCCACAGATACGCAGTATTTT. Translation gives CASSFTGTGATDTQYF.

The chain combines TRBV7-2 with TRBJ2-4; D remains ambiguous. The V gene lost 2 bases and the J gene lost 6 bases, with 11 bases spanning the gap. Germline V gene sequence: CDR1 SGHTA, CDR2 FQGNSA. The CDR3 sequence is 14 residues long. CDR3 DNA: TGTGCCAGCAGCTTAACCATGCCCCCAAACATTCAGTACTTC. Amino acids: CASSLTMPPNIQYF.

This clonotype was found many times. The CDR3 protein is CASSRNDRVRSPLHF. Here the CDR3 DNA reads TGCGCCAGCAGCCGAAATGACAGGGTGCGGTCACCCCTCCACTTT. The V and J genes are TRBV4-1 and TRBJ1-6; TRBD1 matches at 7 bases. V lost 4 bases, J lost 10 bases, and 10 bases stayed unmatched. Germline CDR1 MGHRA, CDR2 YSYEKL. The CDR3 runs to 15 residues.

The rearrangement links TRBV12-3 or TRBV12-4 to TRBJ2-1, with a possible D match to TRBD2 (6 bases). The CDR3 consists of 14 residues. V shed 6 bases and J shed 8 bases, with 17 bases lying between them. The CDR3 sequence: CASRSRRGLDEQFF. Written as DNA, the CDR3 is TGTGCCAGCAGATCTCGTCGGGGGTTGGATGAGCAGTTCTTC.

The V gene is TRBV7-9, the J gene TRBJ1-1; tentatively, D is TRBD1 (6 bases). This CDR3 has 12 residues. V was pared by 1 base and J by 7 bases, with 7 bases between. The germline gives CDR1 SEHNR, CDR2 FQNEAQ (reference sequence). The CDR3 sequence: CASSLVQGEAFF. The CDR3 DNA sequence: TGTGCCAGCAGCTTAGTACAGGGTGAAGCTTTCTTT.

Ten or more counts support this clonotype. The chain carries TRBV29-1 and TRBJ1-2; D is undetermined. CDR3 size: 12 residues. V was clipped by 4 bases and J by 3 bases, with 9 bases between them. Germline loops: CDR1 SQVTM, CDR2 ANQGSEA. The CDR3 DNA reads as TGCAGCGTTGGCCCTGGGTACTATGGCTACACCTTC. Translation gives CSVGPGYYGYTF.

This clonotype has a count of ten or more. The chain links TRBV28 to TRBJ1-5, with D tentatively TRBD1 (6 bases). Germline CDR1 reads MDHEN; CDR2 reads SYDVKM. Trimming cost V 2 bases and J 6 bases, with 11 bases left between them. The CDR3 loop spans 14 amino acids. The CDR3 nucleotides read TGTGCCAGCAGTTTAATCAGGGGCGGTCAGCCCCAGCATTTT. This codes for CASSLIRGGQPQHF.

As to this clonotype: This could be a read error, since a much larger clone is one nucleotide away. The chain links TRBV27 to TRBJ2-1; 7 nucleotides line up with TRBD1. The CDR3 sequence is 15 residues long. The V gene's germline CDR1 is MNHEY and CDR2 SMNVEV (reference sequence). V shed 2 bases, J shed 5 bases, and the junction held 6 bases outside the gene matches. CDR3 sequence reads: CASSLTGQGDNEQFF. Written as DNA, the CDR3 is TGTGCCAGCAGTTTAACGGGGCAGGGGGACAATGAGCAGTTCTTC.

This clonotype was found a few times. This chain connects TRBV11-1 to TRBJ1-1; 12 nucleotides match TRBD1. V lost 6 bases, J lost 4 bases, and 12 bases stayed unmatched. The CDR3 consists of 17 residues. Germline CDR1 is SGHAT and CDR2 is FQDESV (reference sequence). The CDR3 region is CASRSPGQGASGTEAFF. The CDR3 DNA sequence: TGTGCCAGCAGGTCACCGGGACAGGGGGCTTCGGGCACTGAAGCTTTCTTT.

This clonotype was found a few times. The DNA of the CDR3 is TGTGCCAGCCTGGGGCAAGAGACCCAGTACTTC. Protein sequence: CASLGQETQYF. V gene TRBV6-2 or TRBV6-3 combines with J gene TRBJ2-5; D remains ambiguous. The CDR3 extends over 11 amino acids. Germline V gives CDR1 MNHEY, CDR2 SVGEGT. V was cut by 8 bases and J by 2 bases, with 6 bases left in between.

This clonotype has ten or more counts. The V gene is TRBV3-2, the J gene TRBJ1-2; no check of the table's D call, TRBD1, against the DNA was made. TRBV3-2 is given as a pseudogene. The CDR3 has 13 amino acids. CDR3 sequence: CASSQEKGSGYTF. In nucleotides, the CDR3 is TGTGCCAGCAGCCAAGAAAAGGGGAGTGGCTACACCTTC.

This clonotype was detected a few times. The chain links TRBV28 to TRBJ2-7, with D hard to call. This CDR3 has 12 amino acids. Trimming took 4 bases from V and 6 from J, leaving 10 bases between them. Germline CDR1 MDHEN, CDR2 SYDVKM. Here the CDR3 reads CASSSQTSEQYF. The CDR3 DNA is TGTGCCAGCAGTTCACAGACATCCGAGCAGTACTTC.

This chain connects TRBV19 to TRBJ2-3, with D unresolved. Per the germline V gene, CDR1 is LNHDA and CDR2 is SQIVND (reference sequence). Trimming removed 3 bases at V and 0 bases at J, with 7 bases between. This CDR3 is built from 14 residues. The DNA for the CDR3 is TGTGCCAGTAGTATCGGCCGGAGCACAGATACGCAGTATTTT. It is translated as CASSIGRSTDTQYF.